These T cell receptor beta chains were read from a single sample in a study of identifying expanded T cells in peripheral blood. Assay: immunoSEQ multiplex PCR; the TCRdb copy retains only in-frame clones and omits some. The sample carries around 120,000 clones, 84% recorded once. Sequenced material: blood. Receptor source: a person aged 18 to 75 in good health. The CDR3 runs from the conserved cysteine through the conserved F or W. Each record gives: D gene, J gene, V gene, clone size, CDR3 DNA, CDR3 protein. The D gene is left open where the match is weak. Clone size is given for some rows only: seen once, a few or many times, or a class if the clone is expanded.

>.|TRBJ1-1|TRBV7-2|.
TGTGCCAGCAGCTTATTTCAGGGTACTATCTCAGACACTGAAGCTTTCTTT
CASSLFQGTISDTEAFF
>.|TRBJ1-2|TRBV25-1|few
TGTGCCAGCAGTCCCAGCGGAGACTATGGCTACACCTTC
CASSPSGDYGYTF
>.|TRBJ1-3|TRBV30|.
TGTGCCTTCGACTGGTCAGGAGGCGTTGGAAACACCATATATTTT
CAFDWSGGVGNTIYF
>.|TRBJ2-7|TRBV10-3|.
TGTGCCATCAGTGAGTCCGACAGCTACGAGCAGTACTTC
CAISESDSYEQYF
>.|TRBJ2-3|TRBV6-5|once
TGTGCCAGCACTTCGGCGCGGGGATCGGCGCAGTATTTT
CASTSARGSAQYF
>.|TRBJ2-1|TRBV9|once
TGTGCCAGCAGCGTAGGCGTCAGGTCTTTTCTCAATGAGCAGTTCTTC
CASSVGVRSFLNEQFF
>.|TRBJ1-6|TRBV5-4|few
TGTGCCAGCAGCTTTGAGGGTGGCTCTTCACCCCTCCACTTT
CASSFEGGSSPLHF
>.|TRBJ1-4|TRBV9|.
TGTGCCAGCAGCGCAATAGGACTCGGGAAACTGTTTTTT
CASSAIGLGKLFF
>.|TRBJ1-1|TRBV18|.
TGTGCCAGCTCACCCCAAGGGCTGGCTGAAGCTTTCTTT
CASSPQGLAEAFF
>.|TRBJ1-2|TRBV5-1|.
TGCGCCAGCAGCTTTACACAGGGAGCCTATGGCTACACCTTC
CASSFTQGAYGYTF
>.|TRBJ1-4|TRBV29-1|.
TGCAGCGTTGGGGCTTCTGGTCGGGCTAATGAAAAACTGTTTTTT
CSVGASGRANEKLFF
>TRBD1|TRBJ2-7|TRBV2|.
TGTGCCAGCAGCCGGGACAGGACCCACGAGCAGTACTTC
CASSRDRTHEQYF
>TRBD2|TRBJ2-1|TRBV14|few
TGTGCCAGCAGCCAAACTAGCGGGGTCTACAATGAGCAGTTCTTC
CASSQTSGVYNEQFF
>TRBD1|TRBJ1-5|TRBV4-1|.
TGCGCCAGCAGCCCCTATGGGGGGACAGGGAACAATCAGCCCCAGCATTTT
CASSPYGGTGNNQPQHF
>.|TRBJ1-1|TRBV29-1|once
TGCAGCGTTGAAGGAAGGGGACGTCAATGGGAAGCTTTCTTT
CSVEGRGRQWEAFF
>.|TRBJ1-1|TRBV10-1|.
TGCGCCAGCAGTGCAGGGCCTAACACTGAAGCTTTCTTT
CASSAGPNTEAFF
>.|TRBJ2-7|TRBV7-2|once
TGTGCCAGCAGGTGGTCCGGGGGGCAGTACGAGCAGTACTTC
CASRWSGGQYEQYF
>.|TRBJ1-5|TRBV6-5|.
TGTGCCAGCAGGGGGGCATTTAGCAATCAGCCCCAGCATTTT
CASRGAFSNQPQHF
>.|TRBJ1-5|TRBV10-3|.
TGTGCCATTGGGACCCAAATCGGGCAGCCCCAGCATTTT
CAIGTQIGQPQHF
>.|TRBJ1-1|TRBV5-1|.
TGCGCCAGCAGCTCCGGAAACGGAGGGGGTGCTGAAGCTTTCTTT
CASSSGNGGGAEAFF
>.|TRBJ1-1|TRBV13|.
TGTGCCAGCAGCCCGGCAGGGGTGACTGAAGCTTTCTTT
CASSPAGVTEAFF
>TRBD2|TRBJ2-5|TRBV12-5|.
TGTGCTAGTGGTTTGCCTAGCGGGGGGGCAGAGACCCAGTACTTC
CASGLPSGGAETQYF
>.|TRBJ2-3|TRBV7-2|.
TGTGCCAGCAGCTCGTCGCTAGCTGCAGATACGCAGTATTTT
CASSSSLAADTQYF
>.|TRBJ1-2|TRBV4-2|.
TGTGCCAGCAGCCAAGATCGGGGGGGCCGTGTCGATTCTAACTATGGCTACACCTTC
CASSQDRGGRVDSNYGYTF